This T cell receptor beta chain was captured by sequencing in a study of cytomegalovirus exposure and HLA in healthy donors. This CDR3 contains 14 residues. The V segment lost 5 bases and the J segment 6 bases; nucleotides outside the gene matches: 8. CDR1 is SGHTA and CDR2 is FQGNSA in the germline V gene. Use of 60 Vbeta and 13 Jbeta primers characterized the PCR. Using immunoSEQ multiplex PCR, the repertoire was profiled, and TCRdb retains in-frame clones only, with some absent. This sample carries under 200,000 clones, with approximately 2.3% going to the ten biggest clones. The sequenced material came from PBMCs. The rearrangement joins TRBV7-2 to TRBJ2-3; 7 bases fit TRBD2. The clonotype originates from a man aged 25 to 45 in good health and CMV-seronegative. The CDR3 DNA follows: TGTGCCAGCAGCCACGGACTAGATACGGATACGCAGTATTTT. Residues: CASSHGLDTDTQYF.